Sequencing of this T cell receptor (beta chain) was carried out in a study of cytomegalovirus exposure and HLA in healthy donors. Broader study findings: A likely sequencing artifact accounted for one observed cluster of highly shared sequence variants.

In the case of this clone: Its antigen is undetermined.

Primers for the PCR totalled 60 Vbeta and 13 Jbeta. Source study methods: Later reanalysis found around 80 million unique TCR beta chains, roughly 9.9 million of them shared. Clones were read by immunoSEQ multiplex PCR, and TCRdb kept only the in-frame ones, dropping some. For V, J and clone size, that table is used; D and trimming come from the DNA. The table has fewer than 250,000 clones, approximately 86% seen once. The CDR3 has 12 residues. Germline trimming cut 4 bases from V and 5 bases from J; bases unmatched to any gene: 2. From germline, CDR1 is SGHVS and CDR2 FNYEAQ. This chain joins TRBV7-6 and TRBJ2-7; the match to TRBD1 covers 7 bases. The material sequenced was PBMCs. This TCR was recovered from a woman under 30 in good health and CMV-seronegative. CDR3 amino acids: CASSSTGNEQYF. The CDR3, as DNA: TGTGCCAGCAGCTCGACAGGGAACGAGCAGTACTTC.